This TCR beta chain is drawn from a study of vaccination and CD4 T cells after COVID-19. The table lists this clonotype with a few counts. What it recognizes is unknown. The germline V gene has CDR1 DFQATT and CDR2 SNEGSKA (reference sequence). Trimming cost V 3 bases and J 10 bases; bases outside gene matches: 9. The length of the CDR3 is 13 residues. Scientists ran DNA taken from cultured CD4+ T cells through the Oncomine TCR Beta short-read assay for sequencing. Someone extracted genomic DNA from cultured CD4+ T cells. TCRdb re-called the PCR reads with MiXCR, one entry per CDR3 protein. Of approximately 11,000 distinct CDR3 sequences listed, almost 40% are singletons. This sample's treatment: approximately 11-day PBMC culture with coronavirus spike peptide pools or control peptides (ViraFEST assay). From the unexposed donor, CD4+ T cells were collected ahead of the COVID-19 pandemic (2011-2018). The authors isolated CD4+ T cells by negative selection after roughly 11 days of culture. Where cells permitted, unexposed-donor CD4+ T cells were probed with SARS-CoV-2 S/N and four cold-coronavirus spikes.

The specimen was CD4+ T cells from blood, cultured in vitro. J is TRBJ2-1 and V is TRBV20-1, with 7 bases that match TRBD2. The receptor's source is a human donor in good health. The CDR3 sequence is CSASPASGGEQFF. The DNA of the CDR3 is TGCAGTGCTAGCCCAGCTAGCGGAGGAGAGCAGTTCTTC.